Following are 14 T cell receptor beta chains from one sample sequenced in a study of blood T cell repertoires in COVID-19. Some clones are missing from TCRdb's copy, which holds only in-frame ones; the method was immunoSEQ multiplex PCR. In the table there are around 140,000 clones, roughly 91% of which are singletons. The sample was peripheral blood. All receptors come from a man aged 45-60 years with active or convalescent COVID-19.

The V gene is TRBV5-1, the J gene TRBJ2-2; a weak D match, TRBD2 (6 bases). There are 17 residues in the CDR3. Per germline, CDR1 SGHRS and CDR2 YFSETQ. V lost 3 bases to trimming and J lost 2 bases, with 17 bases between them. CDR3 region: CASSSGGSGVNTGELFF. In nucleotides, the CDR3 is TGCGCCAGCAGCTCCGGGGGTAGCGGAGTTAACACCGGGGAGCTGTTTTTT.

The chain recombines TRBV7-8 with TRBJ2-3, with 7 positions matching TRBD2. The J segment lost 2 bases and the V segment lost 1 base, leaving 6 bases of the junction unmatched. This CDR3 has 16 amino acids. Germline CDR1 is SGHVS and CDR2 is FQNEAQ. Written as DNA, the CDR3 is TGTGCCAGCAGCTTAGTCGGGGGGACCCCCACAGATACGCAGTATTTT. This encodes CASSLVGGTPTDTQYF.

This clone has a handful of counts. The chain uses TRBV7-2 and TRBJ2-7, with 7 bases that match TRBD2. Germline CDR1 SGHTA, CDR2 FQGNSA. The CDR3 spans 14 residues. V trimming: 3 bases; J trimming: 4 bases; junction bases outside the gene matches: 6. CDR3 nucleotides: TGTGCCAGCAGCTTCTCGGGGGGAAAATACGAGCAGTACTTC. Protein: CASSFSGGKYEQYF.

V is TRBV5-1 and J is TRBJ2-7, with 9 bases identical to TRBD1. CDR1 SGHRS and CDR2 YFSETQ come from the germline V gene. The junction had 7 bases not matched to a gene; V was cut back by 4 bases and J by 5 bases. The CDR3 covers 14 residues. CDR3 protein: CASSPGQGPNEQYF. CDR3 DNA sequence: TGCGCCAGCAGCCCCGGACAGGGGCCAAACGAGCAGTACTTC.

V gene TRBV4-1 combines with J gene TRBJ2-3; 7 bases map to TRBD1. Germline CDR1 MGHRA, CDR2 YSYEKL. There are 16 residues in the CDR3. V shed 4 bases, J shed 2 bases, and the junction held 9 bases outside the gene matches. CDR3 sequence: CASSLNEGAPTDTQYF. The CDR3 DNA sequence: TGCGCCAGCAGCCTTAATGAGGGGGCCCCCACAGATACGCAGTATTTT.

In DNA form, the CDR3 reads TGTGCCAGCAGTGAGAGCGCGATAAGCACAGATACGCAGTATTTT. As protein: CASSESAISTDTQYF. The V call is TRBV6-1, the J call TRBJ2-3; D is unresolved. Between the trimmed V and J ends, which lost 3 bases and 0 bases, there was a span of 10 bases. Germline lookup yields CDR1 MNHNS and CDR2 SASEGT. CDR3 length: 15 residues.

This chain connects TRBV7-2 to TRBJ2-7, with 7 positions matching TRBD1. Looked up from germline, CDR1 is SGHTA and CDR2 is FQGNSA. J gave up 2 bases and V 5 bases, and 6 bases lay outside the gene matches. This CDR3 is built from 14 residues. The CDR3 DNA reads TGTGCCAGCAGCCCTTGGACAGGCCCCTACGAGCAGTACTTC. Its protein is CASSPWTGPYEQYF.

The chain combines TRBV28 with TRBJ2-3; TRBD2 matches 10 bases. In germline, CDR1 is MDHEN, CDR2 SYDVKM. The CDR3 totals 15 residues. Trimming removed 8 bases from V and 6 bases from J; junction bases left unmatched: 11. The CDR3 loop is CASPSGTSVMDTQYF. CDR3 DNA sequence: TGTGCCAGCCCGTCCGGGACTAGCGTCATGGATACGCAGTATTTT.

Worth noting for this clone: The same CDR3 can be traced to other DNA sequences in this sample. This chain joins TRBV5-1 and TRBJ1-6, with 10 bases lining up with TRBD1. The CDR3 loop spans 15 amino acids. The J segment lost 7 bases and the V segment lost 3 bases, leaving 4 bases of the junction unmatched. Germline CDR1 is SGHRS and CDR2 is YFSETQ. The DNA for the CDR3 is TGCGCCAGCAGCTCGGGACAGGGGAGCAATTCACCCCTCCACTTT. Encoded protein: CASSSGQGSNSPLHF.

The J gene is TRBJ1-6, the V gene TRBV6-5; D not certain. In germline, CDR1 is MNHEY, CDR2 SVGAGI. The CDR3 runs 16 residues. The V and J ends lost 2 bases and 7 bases respectively, with 15 bases between them. The CDR3 bases are TGTGCCAGCAGTTACCGCGGAGGCTTACGGAATTCACCCCTCCACTTT. Translating gives CASSYRGGLRNSPLHF.

This sequence joins TRBV5-1 and TRBJ2-2, with D possibly being TRBD1 (5 bases). The V gene lost 4 bases and the J gene lost 0 bases, with 13 bases spanning the gap. The CDR3 loop spans 16 amino acids. Germline CDR1 SGHRS, CDR2 YFSETQ. For the CDR3, the DNA is TGCGCCAGCAGCGCTCGAGGCAGGGCGAACACCGGGGAGCTGTTTTTT. Residues: CASSARGRANTGELFF.

This chain connects TRBV19 to TRBJ2-5; 8 bases line up with TRBD2. V lost 6 bases, J lost 4 bases, and 10 bases stayed unmatched. Per germline, CDR1 LNHDA and CDR2 SQIVND (reference sequence). CDR3 length: 15 residues. CDR3 region: CASSTSGGAVETQYF. CDR3 DNA: TGTGCCAGTAGCACTAGCGGAGGGGCGGTAGAGACCCAGTACTTC.

The rearrangement joins TRBV3-1 (or the pseudogene TRBV3-2) to TRBJ2-5, with a tentative D call TRBD2 (6 bases). Germline V gene lookup returns CDR1 LGHDT and CDR2 YNNKEL (reference sequence). This CDR3 has 12 amino acids. Deletions cut 6 bases from V and 9 bases from J, with 14 bases between. In DNA form, the CDR3 reads TGTGCCAGCAGATCCGGGACTCCTCCCCAGTACTTC. This gives the protein CASRSGTPPQYF.

The J gene is TRBJ1-4, the V gene TRBV19, with 7 bases that match TRBD1. The junction had 9 bases not matched to a gene; V was cut back by 7 bases and J by 1 base. The CDR3 loop spans 16 amino acids. Germline CDR1 reads LNHDA; CDR2 reads SQIVND (reference sequence). CDR3 sequence reads: CASKVAGGQTNEKLFF. In nucleotides, the CDR3 is TGTGCCAGTAAGGTGGCAGGGGGTCAAACTAATGAAAAACTGTTTTTT. The entire variable domain, with the rest obtained from reference TRBV19 and TRBJ1-4, is as follows: DGGITQSPKYLFRKEGQNVTLSCEQNLNHDAMYWYRQDPGQGLRLIYYSQIVNDFQKGDIAEGYSVSREKKESFPLTVTSAQKNPTAFYLCASKVAGGQTNEKLFFGSGTQLSVL.